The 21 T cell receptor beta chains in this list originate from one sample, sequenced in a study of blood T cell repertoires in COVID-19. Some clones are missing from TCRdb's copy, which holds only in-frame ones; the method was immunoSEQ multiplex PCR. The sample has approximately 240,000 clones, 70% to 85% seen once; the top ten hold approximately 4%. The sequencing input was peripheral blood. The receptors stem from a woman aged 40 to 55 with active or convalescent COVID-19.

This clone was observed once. The CDR3 loop is CASSRDGRTDGYTF. In nucleotides, the CDR3 is TGTGCCAGCAGTCGTGATGGTCGAACAGATGGCTACACCTTC. The chain links TRBV6-5 to TRBJ1-2, with D uncertain. Germline V gives CDR1 MNHEY, CDR2 SVGAGI. The V gene lost 5 bases and the J gene lost 6 bases, with 16 bases spanning the gap. The CDR3 runs to 14 residues.

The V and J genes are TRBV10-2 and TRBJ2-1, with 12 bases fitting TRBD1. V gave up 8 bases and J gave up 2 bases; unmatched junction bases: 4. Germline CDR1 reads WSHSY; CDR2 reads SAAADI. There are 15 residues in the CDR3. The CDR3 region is CASPGTGGAYNEQFF. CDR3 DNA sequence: TGCGCCAGCCCCGGGACAGGGGGCGCCTACAATGAGCAGTTCTTC.

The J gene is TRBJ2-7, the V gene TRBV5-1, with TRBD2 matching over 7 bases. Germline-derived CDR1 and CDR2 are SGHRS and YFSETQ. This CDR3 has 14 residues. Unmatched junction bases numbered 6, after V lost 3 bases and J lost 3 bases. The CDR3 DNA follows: TGCGCCAGCAGCTCGAGCGGGGTGCGCTACGAGCAGTACTTC. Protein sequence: CASSSSGVRYEQYF.

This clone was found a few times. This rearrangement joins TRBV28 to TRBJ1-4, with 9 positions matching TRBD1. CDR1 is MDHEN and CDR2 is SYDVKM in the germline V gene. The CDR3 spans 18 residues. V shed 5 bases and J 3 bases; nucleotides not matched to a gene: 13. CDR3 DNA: TGTGCCAGCAGTGTCGCTGGGACAGGGAGGGTTGCTAATGAAAAACTGTTTTTT. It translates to CASSVAGTGRVANEKLFF.

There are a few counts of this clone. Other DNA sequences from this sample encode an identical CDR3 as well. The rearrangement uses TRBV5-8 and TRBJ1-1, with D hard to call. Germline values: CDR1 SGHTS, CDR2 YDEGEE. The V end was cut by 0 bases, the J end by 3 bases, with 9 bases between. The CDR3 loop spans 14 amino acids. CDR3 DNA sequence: TGTGCCAGCAGCTTGGCCCTGGGAGACACTGAAGCTTTCTTT. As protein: CASSLALGDTEAFF.

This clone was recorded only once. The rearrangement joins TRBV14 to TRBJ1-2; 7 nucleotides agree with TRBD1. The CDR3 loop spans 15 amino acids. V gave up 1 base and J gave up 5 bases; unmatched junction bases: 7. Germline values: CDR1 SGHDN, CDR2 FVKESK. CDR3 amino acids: CASSQVAGGPYGYTF. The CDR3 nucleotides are TGTGCCAGCAGCCAAGTAGCAGGGGGACCATATGGCTACACCTTC.

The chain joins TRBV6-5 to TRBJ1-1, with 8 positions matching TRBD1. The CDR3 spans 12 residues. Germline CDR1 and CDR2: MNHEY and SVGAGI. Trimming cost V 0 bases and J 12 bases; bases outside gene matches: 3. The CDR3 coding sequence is TGTGCCAGCAGTTACTCGGACAGGGTAACTTTCTTT. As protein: CASSYSDRVTFF.

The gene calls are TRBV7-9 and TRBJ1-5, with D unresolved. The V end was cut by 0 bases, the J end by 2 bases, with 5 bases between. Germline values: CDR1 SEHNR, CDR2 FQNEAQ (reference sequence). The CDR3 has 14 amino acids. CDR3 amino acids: CASSLASGNQPQHF. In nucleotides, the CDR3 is TGTGCCAGCAGCTTAGCGTCGGGCAATCAGCCCCAGCATTTT.

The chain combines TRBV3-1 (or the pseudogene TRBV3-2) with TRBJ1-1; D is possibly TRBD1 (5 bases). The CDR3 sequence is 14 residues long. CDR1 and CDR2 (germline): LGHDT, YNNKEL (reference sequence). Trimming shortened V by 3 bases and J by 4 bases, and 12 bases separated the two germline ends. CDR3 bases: TGTGCCAGCAGCCACCTGGGGGGGGGCACTGAAGCTTTCTTT. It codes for CASSHLGGGTEAFF.

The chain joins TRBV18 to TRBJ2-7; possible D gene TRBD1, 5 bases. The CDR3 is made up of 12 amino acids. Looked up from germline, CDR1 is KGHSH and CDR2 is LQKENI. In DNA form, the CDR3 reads TGTGCCAGCCGGAGCCGGGCACCTCCCAGGGACGTC. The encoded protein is CASRSRAPPRDV.

The CDR3: CSVEAGGGTEAFF. For the CDR3, the DNA is TGCAGCGTTGAAGCAGGGGGCGGTACTGAAGCTTTCTTT. This chain joins TRBV29-1 and TRBJ1-1; 8 positions match TRBD1. Germline V CDR1 and CDR2: SQVTM, ANQGSEA. The CDR3 sequence is 13 residues long. V was pared by 1 base and J by 5 bases, with 3 bases of the junction left unmatched.

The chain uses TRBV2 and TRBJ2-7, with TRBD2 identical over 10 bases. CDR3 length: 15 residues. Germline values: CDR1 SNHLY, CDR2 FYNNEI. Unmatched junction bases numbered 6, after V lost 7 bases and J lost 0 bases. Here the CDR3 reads CASMRTSGASYEQYF. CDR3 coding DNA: TGTGCCAGCATGAGGACTAGCGGAGCCTCCTACGAGCAGTACTTC.

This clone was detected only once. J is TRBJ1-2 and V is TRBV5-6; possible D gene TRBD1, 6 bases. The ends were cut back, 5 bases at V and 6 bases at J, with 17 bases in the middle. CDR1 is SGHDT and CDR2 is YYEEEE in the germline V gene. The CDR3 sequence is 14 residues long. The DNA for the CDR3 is TGTGCCAGCAGACGAGCAGGGGAGGGGGATGGCTACACCTTC. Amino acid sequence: CASRRAGEGDGYTF.

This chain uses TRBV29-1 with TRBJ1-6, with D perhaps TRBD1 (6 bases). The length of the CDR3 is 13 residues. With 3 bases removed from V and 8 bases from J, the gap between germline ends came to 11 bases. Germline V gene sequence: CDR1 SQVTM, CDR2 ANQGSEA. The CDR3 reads CSVDSGADSPLHF. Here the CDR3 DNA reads TGCAGCGTTGATTCAGGGGCTGATTCACCCCTCCACTTT.

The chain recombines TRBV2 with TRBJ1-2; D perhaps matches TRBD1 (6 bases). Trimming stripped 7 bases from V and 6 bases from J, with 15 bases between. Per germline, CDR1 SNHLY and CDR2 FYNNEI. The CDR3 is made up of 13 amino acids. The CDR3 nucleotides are TGTGCCAGCACCAAACAGGGTGTCCATGGCTACACCTTC. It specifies CASTKQGVHGYTF. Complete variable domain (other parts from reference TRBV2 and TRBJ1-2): EPEVTQTPSHQVTQMGQEVILRCVPISNHLYFYWYRQILGQKVEFLVSFYNNEISEKSEIFDDQFSVERPDGSNFTLKIRSTKLEDSAMYFCASTKQGVHGYTFGSGTRLTVV.

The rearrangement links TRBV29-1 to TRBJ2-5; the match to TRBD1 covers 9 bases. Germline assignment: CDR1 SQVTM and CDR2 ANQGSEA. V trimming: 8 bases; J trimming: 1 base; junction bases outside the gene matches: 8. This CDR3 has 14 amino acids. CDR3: CSHGTGSLQETQYF. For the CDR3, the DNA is TGCAGCCACGGGACAGGGTCCCTCCAAGAGACCCAGTACTTC.

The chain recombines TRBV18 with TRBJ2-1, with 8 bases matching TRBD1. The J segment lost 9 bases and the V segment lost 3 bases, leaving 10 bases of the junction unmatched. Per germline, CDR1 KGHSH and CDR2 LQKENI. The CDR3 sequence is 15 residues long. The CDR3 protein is CASSPMAAGGREQFF. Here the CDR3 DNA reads TGTGCCAGCTCACCCATGGCGGCAGGGGGCCGTGAGCAGTTCTTC.

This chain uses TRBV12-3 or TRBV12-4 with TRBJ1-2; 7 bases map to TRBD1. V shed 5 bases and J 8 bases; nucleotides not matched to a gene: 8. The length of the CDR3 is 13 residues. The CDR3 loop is CASSLRQGEGYTF. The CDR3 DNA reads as TGTGCCAGCAGTCTAAGACAGGGTGAAGGCTACACCTTC.

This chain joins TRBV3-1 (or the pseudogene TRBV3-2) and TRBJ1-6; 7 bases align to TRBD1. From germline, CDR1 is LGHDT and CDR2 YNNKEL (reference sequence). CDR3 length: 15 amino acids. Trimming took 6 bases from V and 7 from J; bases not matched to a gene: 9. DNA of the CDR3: TGTGCCAGCAGGCCGACAGGGTCCGGGAATTCACCCCTCCACTTT. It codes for CASRPTGSGNSPLHF.

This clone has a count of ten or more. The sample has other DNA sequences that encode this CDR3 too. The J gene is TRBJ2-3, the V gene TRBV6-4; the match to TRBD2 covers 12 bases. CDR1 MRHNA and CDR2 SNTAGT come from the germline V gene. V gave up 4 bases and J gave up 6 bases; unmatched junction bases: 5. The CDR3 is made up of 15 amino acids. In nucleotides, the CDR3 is TGTGCCAGCAGTGCCTCTAGCGGGGGGGCGGATACGCAGTATTTT. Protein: CASSASSGGADTQYF.

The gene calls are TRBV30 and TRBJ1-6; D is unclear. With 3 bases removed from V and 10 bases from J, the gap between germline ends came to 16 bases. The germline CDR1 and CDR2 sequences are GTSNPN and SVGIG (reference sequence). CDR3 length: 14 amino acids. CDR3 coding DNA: TGTGCCTGGAGCCGGGGAAGGGATTGGTCACCCCTCCACTTT. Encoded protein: CAWSRGRDWSPLHF.